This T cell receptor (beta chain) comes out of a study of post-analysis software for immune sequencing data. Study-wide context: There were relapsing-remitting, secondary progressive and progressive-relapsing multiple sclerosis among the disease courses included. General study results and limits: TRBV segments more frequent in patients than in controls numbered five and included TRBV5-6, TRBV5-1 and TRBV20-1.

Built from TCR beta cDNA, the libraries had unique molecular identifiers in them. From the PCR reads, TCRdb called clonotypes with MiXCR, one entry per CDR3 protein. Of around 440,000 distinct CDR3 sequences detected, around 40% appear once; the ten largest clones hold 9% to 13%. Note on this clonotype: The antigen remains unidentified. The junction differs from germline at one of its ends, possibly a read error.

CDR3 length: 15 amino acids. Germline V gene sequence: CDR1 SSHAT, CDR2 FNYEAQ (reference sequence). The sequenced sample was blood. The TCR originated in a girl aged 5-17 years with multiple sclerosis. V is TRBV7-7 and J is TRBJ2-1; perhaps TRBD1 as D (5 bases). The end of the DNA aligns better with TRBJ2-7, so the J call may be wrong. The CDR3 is CASSFDPTATYEQYF. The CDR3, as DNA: TGTGCTAGCAGCTTCGACCCGACAGCAACCTACGAGCAGTACTTC.